This T cell receptor (beta chain) was documented in a study of blood T cell repertoires in COVID-19. The overall study: T cells, B-cell-depleted T cells, or PBMCs supplied cDNA or gDNA.

Profiling relied on immunoSEQ multiplex PCR, and the TCRdb table lists in-frame clones only, not all of them. In the table there are 150,000 to 200,000 clones, 65% to 85% of which are singletons. Per the germline V gene, CDR1 is KGHDR and CDR2 is SFDVKD. V gave up 0 bases and J gave up 0 bases, with 12 bases separating them. CDR3 length: 17 residues. This clone was recorded a few times. The V gene is TRBV24-1, the J gene TRBJ2-3, with D maybe TRBD2 (5 bases). Source material: peripheral blood. The sequence was collected from a man aged 60-69 years with active or convalescent COVID-19. Here the CDR3 DNA reads TGTGCCACCAGTGATTTGGGGCCGAGCGGTAGCACAGATACGCAGTATTTT. It is translated as CATSDLGPSGSTDTQYF.